There are many counts of the clone carrying this T cell receptor (beta chain). This sample was included in a study of neurological immune-mediated disorders. By 5'RACE with 10-nucleotide random UMIs, the cDNA was made. TCRdb called the 5' RACE reads again in MiXCR, with one record for every CDR3 protein. The sample yields 3,500 to 5,000 distinct CDR3 sequences, 32% seen once. The TCR originated in a man aged 45-65 years with HTLV-1-associated myelopathy (HAM/TSP). The sequenced material came from CD8+ T cells from blood.

CDR3 region: CASSLVARGETQYF. The DNA for the CDR3 is TGTGCCAGCAGCTTAGTGGCCAGGGGTGAGACCCAGTACTTC. The V gene is TRBV7-9, the J gene TRBJ2-5; D may be TRBD1 (6 bases). This CDR3 has 14 residues. V lost 1 base and J lost 5, with 11 bases in between. The germline V gene has CDR1 SEHNR and CDR2 FQNEAQ (reference sequence).